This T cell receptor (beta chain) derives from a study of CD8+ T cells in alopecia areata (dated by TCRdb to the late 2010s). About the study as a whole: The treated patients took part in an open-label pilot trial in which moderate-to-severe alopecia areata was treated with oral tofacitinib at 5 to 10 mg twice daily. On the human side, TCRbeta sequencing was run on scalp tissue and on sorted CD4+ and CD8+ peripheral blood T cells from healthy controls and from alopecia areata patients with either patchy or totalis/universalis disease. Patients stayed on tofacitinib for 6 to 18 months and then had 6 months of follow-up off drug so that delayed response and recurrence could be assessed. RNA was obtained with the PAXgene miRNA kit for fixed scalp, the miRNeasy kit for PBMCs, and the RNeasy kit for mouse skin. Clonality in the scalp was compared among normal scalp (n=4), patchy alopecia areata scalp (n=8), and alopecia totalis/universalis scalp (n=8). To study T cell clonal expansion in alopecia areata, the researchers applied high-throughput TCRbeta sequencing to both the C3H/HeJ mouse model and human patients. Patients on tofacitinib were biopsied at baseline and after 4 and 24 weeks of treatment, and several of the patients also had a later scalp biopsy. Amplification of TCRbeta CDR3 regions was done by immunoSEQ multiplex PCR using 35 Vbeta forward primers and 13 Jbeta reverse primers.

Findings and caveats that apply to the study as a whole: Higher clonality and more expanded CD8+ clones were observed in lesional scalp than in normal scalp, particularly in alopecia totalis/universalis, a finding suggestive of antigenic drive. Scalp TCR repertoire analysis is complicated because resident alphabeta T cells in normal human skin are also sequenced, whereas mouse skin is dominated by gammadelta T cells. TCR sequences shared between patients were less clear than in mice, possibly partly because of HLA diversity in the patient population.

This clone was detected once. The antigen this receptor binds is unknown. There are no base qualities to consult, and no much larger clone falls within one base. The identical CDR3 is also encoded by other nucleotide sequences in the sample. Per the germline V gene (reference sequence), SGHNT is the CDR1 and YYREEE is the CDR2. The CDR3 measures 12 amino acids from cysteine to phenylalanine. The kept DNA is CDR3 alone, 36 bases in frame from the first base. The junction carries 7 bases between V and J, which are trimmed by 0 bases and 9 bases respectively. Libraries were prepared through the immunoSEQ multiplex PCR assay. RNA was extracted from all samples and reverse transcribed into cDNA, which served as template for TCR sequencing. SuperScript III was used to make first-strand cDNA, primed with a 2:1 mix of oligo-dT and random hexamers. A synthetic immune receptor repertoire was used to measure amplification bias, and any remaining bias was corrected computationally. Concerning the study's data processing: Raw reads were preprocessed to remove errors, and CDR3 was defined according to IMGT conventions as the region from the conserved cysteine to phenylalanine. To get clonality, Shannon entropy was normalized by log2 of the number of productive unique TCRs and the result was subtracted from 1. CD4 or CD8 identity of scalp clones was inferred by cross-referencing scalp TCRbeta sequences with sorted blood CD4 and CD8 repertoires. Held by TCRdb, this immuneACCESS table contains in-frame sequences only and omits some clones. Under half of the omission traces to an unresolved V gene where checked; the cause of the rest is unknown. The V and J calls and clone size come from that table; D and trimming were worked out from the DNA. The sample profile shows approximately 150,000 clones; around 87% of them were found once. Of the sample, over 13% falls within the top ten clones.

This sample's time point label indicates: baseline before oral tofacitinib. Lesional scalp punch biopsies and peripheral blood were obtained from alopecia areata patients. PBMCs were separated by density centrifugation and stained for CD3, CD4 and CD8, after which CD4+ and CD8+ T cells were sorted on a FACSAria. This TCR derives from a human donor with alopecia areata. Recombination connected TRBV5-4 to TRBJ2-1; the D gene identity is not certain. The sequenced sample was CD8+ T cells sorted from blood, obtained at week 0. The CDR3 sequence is CASSLDVAEQFF. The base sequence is TGTGCCAGCAGCTTGGATGTCGCTGAGCAGTTCTTC.